The T cell receptor (beta chain) under discussion was sequenced for a study of blood T cells in healthy people across ages. Alongside a J-beta primer mix, a sample-barcoded 5' primer served in a second PCR lasting roughly 6 to 11 cycles. TCRdb re-analysed the 5' RACE reads in MiXCR, keeping a single row per CDR3 protein. The sample shows about 1,400,000 distinct CDR3 sequences, approximately 59% of them seen only once. This clonotype was detected a few times. The CDR3 extends over 13 amino acids. Trimming pared 5 bases from V and 5 bases from J, leaving 12 bases between. The TCR sequence derives from a man aged 18 to 29 in good health. Material for sequencing was blood. This sequence joins TRBV12-3 or TRBV12-4 and TRBJ2-5, with D possibly TRBD2 on 5 matching bases. CDR3 DNA: TGTGCCAGCAGTCCAAGGGAGCTGGAGACCCAGTACTTC. It yields the protein CASSPRELETQYF.